This T cell receptor (beta chain) was recorded in a study of graft-versus-host responses after intestinal transplantation. As for the study in general: Each transplant was multivisceral, liver-intestinal, or isolated intestinal. The study gave all recipients anti-thymocyte globulin induction, then tacrolimus and steroids for 2 to 3 years.

Study-wide results and limits: Present in recipient marrow, GvH clones included some that appeared first in ileum or blood.

This CDR3 is 12 amino acids long. Germline V gene sequence: CDR1 MNHEY, CDR2 SVGAGI. V lost 6 bases to trimming and J lost 4 bases, with 10 bases between them. Only in-frame clones appear in the TCRdb table, and some are missing; sequencing was by immunoSEQ multiplex PCR. The sample lists roughly 90,000 clones; about 87% were seen once. Of note for this clone: Its antigen is unidentified.

This receptor was identified in a human donor who was the organ donor for an intestinal transplant. The sample consisted of unstimulated CD4+ T cells sorted from spleen or lymph node cells, taken before transplant. The chain couples TRBV6-5 to TRBJ2-7; TRBD2 is a possible D gene (5 bases). The CDR3 sequence: CASRRVLYEQYF. In DNA form, the CDR3 reads TGTGCCAGCAGGAGGGTACTATACGAGCAGTACTTC.